What follows describes a single T cell receptor (beta chain). This sample was taken from a study of blood T cells in healthy people across ages. V shed 0 bases and J 3 bases; nucleotides not matched to a gene: 14. This CDR3 is 19 amino acids long. Germline V gene lookup returns CDR1 LNHNV and CDR2 YYDKDF (reference sequence). Primers used in a second PCR of about 7 to 11 cycles were a sample-barcoded 5' primer and a J-beta primer mix. One entry per CDR3 protein results from TCRdb running MiXCR on the 5' RACE reads. The sample consists of over 1,500,000 distinct CDR3 sequences, roughly 49% of them appearing once. Whenever a sample was processed, at least 6 million PBMCs were isolated.

Sequenced sample: blood. This receptor was taken from a woman between 40 and 50 years old in good health. The chain carries TRBV15 and TRBJ2-4; 7 bases agree with TRBD1. The CDR3 DNA sequence: TGTGCCACCAGCAGAGATCTAACCCTGACAGGGTTAGACAAAAACATTCAGTACTTC. Its protein is CATSRDLTLTGLDKNIQYF.